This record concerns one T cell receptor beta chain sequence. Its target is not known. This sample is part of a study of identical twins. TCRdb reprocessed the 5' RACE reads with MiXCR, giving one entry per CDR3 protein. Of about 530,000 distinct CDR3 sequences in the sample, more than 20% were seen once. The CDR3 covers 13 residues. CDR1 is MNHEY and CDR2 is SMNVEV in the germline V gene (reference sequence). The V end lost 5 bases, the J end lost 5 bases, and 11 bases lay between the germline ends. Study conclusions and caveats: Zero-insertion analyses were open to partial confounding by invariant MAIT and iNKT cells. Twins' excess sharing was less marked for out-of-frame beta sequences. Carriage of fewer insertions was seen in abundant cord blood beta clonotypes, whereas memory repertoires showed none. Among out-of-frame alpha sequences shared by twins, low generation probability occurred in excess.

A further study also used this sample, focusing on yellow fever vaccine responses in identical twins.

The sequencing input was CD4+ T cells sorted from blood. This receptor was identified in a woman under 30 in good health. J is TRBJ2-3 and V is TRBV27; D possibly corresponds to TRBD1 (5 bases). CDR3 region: CASSGWGIDTQYF. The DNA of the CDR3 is TGTGCCAGCAGTGGGTGGGGCATAGATACGCAGTATTTT.